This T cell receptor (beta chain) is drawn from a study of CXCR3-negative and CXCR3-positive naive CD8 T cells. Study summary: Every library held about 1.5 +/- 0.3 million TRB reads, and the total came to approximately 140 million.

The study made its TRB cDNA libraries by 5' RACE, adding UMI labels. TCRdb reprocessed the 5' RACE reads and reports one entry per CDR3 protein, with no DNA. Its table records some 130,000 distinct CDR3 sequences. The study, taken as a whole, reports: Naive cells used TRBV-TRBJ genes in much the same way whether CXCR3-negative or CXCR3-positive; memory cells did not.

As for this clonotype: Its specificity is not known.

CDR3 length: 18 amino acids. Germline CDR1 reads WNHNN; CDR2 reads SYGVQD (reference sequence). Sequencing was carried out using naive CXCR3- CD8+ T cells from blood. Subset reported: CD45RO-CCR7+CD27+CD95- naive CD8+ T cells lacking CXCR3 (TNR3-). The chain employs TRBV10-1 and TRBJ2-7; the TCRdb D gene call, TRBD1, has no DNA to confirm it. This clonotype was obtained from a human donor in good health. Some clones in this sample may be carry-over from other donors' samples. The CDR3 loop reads CASGTRRSRTPGTYEQYF.